The 15 T cell receptor beta chains given below trace back to one sample, sequenced in a study of blood T cells in healthy people across ages. Using a J-beta primer mix together with a sample-barcoded 5' primer, a second PCR was run for about 6 to 12 cycles. MiXCR, run by TCRdb on the 5' RACE reads, gives a single entry per CDR3 protein. Counted here are fewer than 900,000 distinct CDR3 sequences, 30% to 45% occurring once; the ten biggest clones make up 13%. Sequencing input: blood. The receptors derive from a man aged 18 to 35 in good health.

CDR3 in amino acids: CSAGTGQIDEQFF. The CDR3 DNA sequence: TGCAGTGCTGGGACAGGGCAAATCGATGAGCAGTTCTTC. The genes are TRBV20-1 and TRBJ2-1, with 9 bases lining up with TRBD1. This CDR3 has 13 amino acids. J lost 8 bases, V lost 5 bases, and 7 bases had no gene match. Germline-derived CDR1 and CDR2 are DFQATT and SNEGSKA (reference sequence).

The chain couples TRBV2 to TRBJ1-1; perhaps TRBD1 as D (6 bases). CDR1 is SNHLY and CDR2 is FYNNEI in the germline V gene. CDR3 length: 17 residues. Trimming removed 7 bases at V and 2 bases at J, with 23 bases between. The CDR3 sequence: CASTQGGRRGRNTEAFF. DNA for the CDR3: TGTGCCAGCACCCAAGGGGGAAGGAGGGGACGCAACACTGAAGCTTTCTTT.

This clonotype came up a few times. The chain combines TRBV25-1 with TRBJ2-3; D might be TRBD2 (6 bases). Germline V gene lookup returns CDR1 MGHDK and CDR2 SYGVNS. The CDR3 totals 12 residues. V lost 6 bases and J 6 bases, leaving 10 bases between the germline ends. The CDR3 protein is CASRAGGDTQYF. CDR3 bases: TGTGCCAGCAGGGCCGGAGGGGATACGCAGTATTTT.

The V gene is TRBV5-6, the J gene TRBJ2-7; no reliable D call. The CDR3 extends over 12 amino acids. With 1 base removed from V and 7 bases from J, the gap between germline ends came to 9 bases. Per the germline V gene, CDR1 is SGHDT and CDR2 is YYEEEE. The CDR3 nucleotides read TGTGCCAGCAGCTTGACAATTGGGGAGCAGTACTTC. Translation gives CASSLTIGEQYF.

In this sample, this clonotype turned up a few times. This chain uses TRBV6-5 with TRBJ2-1, with no clear D. V shed 0 bases and J shed 7 bases, with 10 bases lying between them. The CDR3 length is 14 residues. The germline CDR1 and CDR2 sequences are MNHEY and SVGAGI. CDR3 sequence (DNA): TGTGCCAGCAGTTACTCGATGGCAACTAATGAGCAGTTCTTC. Protein product: CASSYSMATNEQFF.

The chain has TRBV6-6 and TRBJ2-5; D may be TRBD1 (6 bases). Germline loops: CDR1 MNHNY, CDR2 SVGAGI (reference sequence). The CDR3 contains 14 residues. The V end was cut by 0 bases, the J end by 11 bases, with 16 bases between. CDR3 amino acids: CASSYSDGDNEQYF. The CDR3 nucleotides are TGTGCCAGCAGTTACTCGGACGGGGACAATGAGCAGTACTTC.

The rearrangement links TRBV6-5 to TRBJ2-1; D is undetermined. V lost 6 bases and J lost 8, with 14 bases in between. Germline loops: CDR1 MNHEY, CDR2 SVGAGI. CDR3 length: 13 residues. The DNA of the CDR3 is TGTGCCAGCAGCCAACAACGCGTTGATGAGCAGTTCTTC. It translates to CASSQQRVDEQFF.

This clonotype was seen a few times. The chain recombines TRBV9 with TRBJ2-2; 7 positions agree with TRBD1. The CDR3 is made up of 17 amino acids. V gave up 0 bases and J gave up 5 bases; unmatched junction bases: 10. Germline V CDR1 and CDR2: SGDLS, YYNGEE. Here the CDR3 reads CASSVVAGGMGTGELFF. The CDR3 region has the DNA TGTGCCAGCAGCGTAGTTGCAGGGGGTATGGGAACCGGGGAGCTGTTTTTT.

The chain couples TRBV9 to TRBJ1-2; D is unclear. Germline V gene sequence: CDR1 SGDLS, CDR2 YYNGEE. Trimming removed 0 bases at V and 4 bases at J, with 13 bases between. This CDR3 has 15 residues. The CDR3 DNA follows: TGTGCCAGCAGCGTAGAAGCGGGATCGGGCTATGGCTACACCTTC. Its protein is CASSVEAGSGYGYTF.

The chain uses TRBV29-1 and TRBJ1-4, with D hard to call. Deletions cut 3 bases from V and 8 bases from J, with 19 bases between. Germline loops: CDR1 SQVTM, CDR2 ANQGSEA. The CDR3 runs to 15 residues. The CDR3 sequence: CSVEMWAGGREKLFF. CDR3 DNA: TGCAGCGTTGAGATGTGGGCAGGCGGGAGGGAAAAACTGTTTTTT. Based on the CDR3 plus reference TRBV29-1 and TRBJ1-4, the full variable domain is SAVISQKPSRDICQRGTSLTIQCQVDSQVTMMFWYRQQPGQSLTLIATANQGSEATYESGFVIDKFPISRPNLTFSTLTVSNMSPEDSSIYLCSVEMWAGGREKLFFGSGTQLSVL.

There are a few counts of this clonotype. The chain recombines TRBV3-1 with TRBJ1-2, with TRBD1 matching 7 bases. The germline CDR1 and CDR2 sequences are LGHDT and YNNKEL (reference sequence). CDR3 size: 14 residues. The junction had 17 bases not matched to a gene; V was cut back by 11 bases and J by 8 bases. The DNA of the CDR3 is TGTGCCTCCGCAGGAGGGGGCGCTGAGGGAGGCTACACCTTC. Its translation: CASAGGGAEGGYTF.

The rearrangement links TRBV20-1 to TRBJ2-1; 7 nucleotides match TRBD2. Trimming removed 6 bases from V and 3 bases from J; junction bases left unmatched: 8. The CDR3 spans 14 residues. Per germline, CDR1 DFQATT and CDR2 SNEGSKA (reference sequence). The CDR3 region is CSAGWRGNYNEQFF. The CDR3 nucleotides are TGCAGTGCCGGCTGGCGGGGGAACTACAATGAGCAGTTCTTC.

This clonotype was counted once. The chain recombines TRBV29-1 with TRBJ2-7; D unclear. Judging by the DNA end, TRBJ2-5 fits better; the J call may be wrong. CDR3 length: 12 amino acids. The germline gives CDR1 SQVTM, CDR2 ANQGSEA. CDR3 nucleotide sequence: TGCAGCTTTTCTCACGGCCAAGAGACCCAGTACTTC. Translation: CSFSHGQETQYF.

Many counts were recorded for this clonotype. The rearrangement joins TRBV7-2 to TRBJ2-3; D is undetermined. Germline lookup yields CDR1 SGHTA and CDR2 FQGNSA. The CDR3 sequence is 12 residues long. Deletions cut 5 bases from V and 7 bases from J, with 10 bases between. This CDR3 is CASSLTGNTQYF. In DNA, the CDR3 is TGTGCCAGCAGCCTTACGGGTAATACGCAGTATTTT.

This clonotype appeared a few times. This sequence joins TRBV7-3 and TRBJ2-3; D is perhaps TRBD2 (6 bases). The germline V gene encodes CDR1 SGHTA and CDR2 FQGTGA. The CDR3 is 16 amino acids. V was trimmed by 1 base and J by 0 bases, leaving 11 bases between them. CDR3 sequence reads: CASSLNPGTSTDTQYF. CDR3 nucleotides: TGTGCCAGCAGCTTAAATCCGGGGACTAGCACAGATACGCAGTATTTT.